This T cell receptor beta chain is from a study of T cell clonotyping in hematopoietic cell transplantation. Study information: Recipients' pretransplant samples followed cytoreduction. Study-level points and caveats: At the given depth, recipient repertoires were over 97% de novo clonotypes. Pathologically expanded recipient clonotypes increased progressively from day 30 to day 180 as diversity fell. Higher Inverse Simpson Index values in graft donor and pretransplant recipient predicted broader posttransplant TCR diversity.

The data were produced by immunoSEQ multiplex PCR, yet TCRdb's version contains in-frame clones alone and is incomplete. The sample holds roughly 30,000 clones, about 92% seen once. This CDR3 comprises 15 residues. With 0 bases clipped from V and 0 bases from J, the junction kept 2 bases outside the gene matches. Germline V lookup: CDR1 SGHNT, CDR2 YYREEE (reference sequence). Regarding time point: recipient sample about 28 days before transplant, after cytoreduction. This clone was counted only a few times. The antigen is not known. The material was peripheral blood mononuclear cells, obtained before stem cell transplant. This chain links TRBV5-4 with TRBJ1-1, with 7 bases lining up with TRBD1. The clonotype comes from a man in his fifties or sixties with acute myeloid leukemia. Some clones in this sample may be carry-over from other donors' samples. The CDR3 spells CASSLGTGMNTEAFF. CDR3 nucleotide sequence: TGTGCCAGCAGCTTGGGGACAGGAATGAACACTGAAGCTTTCTTT.